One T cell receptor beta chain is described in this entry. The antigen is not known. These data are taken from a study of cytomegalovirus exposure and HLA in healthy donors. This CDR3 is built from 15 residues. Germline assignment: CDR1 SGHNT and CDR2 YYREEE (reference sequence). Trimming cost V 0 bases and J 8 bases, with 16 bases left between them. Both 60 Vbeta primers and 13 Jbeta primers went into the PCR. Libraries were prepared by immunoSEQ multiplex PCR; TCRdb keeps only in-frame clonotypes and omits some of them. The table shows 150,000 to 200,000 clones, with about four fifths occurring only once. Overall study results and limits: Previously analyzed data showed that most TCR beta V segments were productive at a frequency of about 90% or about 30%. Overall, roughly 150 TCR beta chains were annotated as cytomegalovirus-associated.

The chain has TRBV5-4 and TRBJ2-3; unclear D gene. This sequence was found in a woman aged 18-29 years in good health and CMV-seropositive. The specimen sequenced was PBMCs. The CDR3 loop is CASSLAPPEPGTQYF. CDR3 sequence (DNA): TGTGCCAGCAGCTTGGCCCCCCCAGAGCCGGGTACGCAGTATTTT.